This section outlines one T cell receptor (beta chain) sequence together with its context. This table comes from immunoSEQ multiplex PCR, and its TCRdb copy is limited to in-frame clones, with some not included. The table records 60,000 to 80,000 clones, approximately 89% of them present only once. Trimming took 3 bases from V and 4 from J, leaving 16 bases between them. Germline lookup yields CDR1 MNHEY and CDR2 SMNVEV (reference sequence). The CDR3 length is 15 residues. The data originate from a study of technical replicates of blood from a few donors. This sequence originates from a human donor in good health. Some clones in this sample may be carry-over from other donors' samples. This rearrangement joins TRBV27 to TRBJ2-7; D may be TRBD1 (5 bases). Sequencing input: PBMCs. The CDR3 coding sequence is TGTGCCAGCAGTTTGGGCAGGGAACCCGCTTACGAGCAGTACTTC. Its protein is CASSLGREPAYEQYF.